This T cell receptor beta chain is from a study of blood T cells in healthy people across ages. The authors extracted at least 5.5 micrograms of total RNA per sample. The authors ran a second PCR of about 6 to 11 cycles using a sample-barcoded 5' primer and a J-beta primer mix. TCRdb reanalysed the 5' RACE reads using MiXCR and keeps one entry per CDR3 protein. Among fewer than 750,000 distinct CDR3 sequences, 45% to 55% were seen once, and the ten largest hold just under 25%. In its sample, this clonotype was seen many times. The target antigen is unknown. The trim removed 4 bases at V and 7 bases at J, leaving 6 bases unmatched. This CDR3 comprises 15 residues. CDR1 and CDR2 from the germline V gene are MNHEY and SVGAGI. Whole-study findings and limits: Long-lived donors had more naive CD4+ cells and higher diversity than aged donors.

The source is a man older than 75 in good health. The chain combines TRBV6-5 with TRBJ1-6; 8 bases are shared with TRBD1. The sequenced sample was blood. The CDR3 DNA sequence: TGTGCCAGCAGTTGGAGACAGGGGAGGAATTCACCCCTCCACTTT. Protein sequence: CASSWRQGRNSPLHF.